The clone carrying this T cell receptor beta chain was found once. Its antigen is still unknown. Targeted sequencing depth ranged from 1 in 200,000 to 1 in 1 million T cells. Clones were sequenced by immunoSEQ multiplex PCR, and TCRdb holds only the in-frame ones, with some missing. In the table there are approximately 84,000 clones, roughly 77% of which are singletons. The data were obtained in a study of cytotoxic CD8 clonotypes in ibrutinib-treated CLL. Study details: Complete response was seen in 2 patients and partial in around 24; 12 progressed and roughly 14 stayed remitted after a median about six years. Findings and caveats of the study: Once treatment began, public clonotypes, which were uncommon, contracted or stayed stable. Sampling of sustained-remission and progressing patients occurred at differing times.

The CDR3 contains 13 residues. Germline V gene lookup returns CDR1 MNHNS and CDR2 SASEGT. V lost 6 bases and J lost 1, with 7 bases in between. The gene calls are TRBV6-1 and TRBJ1-5; D not resolved. The specimen was PBMCs, collected after 12 months of ibrutinib treatment. This sequence originates from a human donor with chronic lymphocytic leukemia. DNA for the CDR3: TGTGCCAGCAGGGGTGGGAGCAATCAGCCCCAGCATTTT. It is translated as CASRGGSNQPQHF.